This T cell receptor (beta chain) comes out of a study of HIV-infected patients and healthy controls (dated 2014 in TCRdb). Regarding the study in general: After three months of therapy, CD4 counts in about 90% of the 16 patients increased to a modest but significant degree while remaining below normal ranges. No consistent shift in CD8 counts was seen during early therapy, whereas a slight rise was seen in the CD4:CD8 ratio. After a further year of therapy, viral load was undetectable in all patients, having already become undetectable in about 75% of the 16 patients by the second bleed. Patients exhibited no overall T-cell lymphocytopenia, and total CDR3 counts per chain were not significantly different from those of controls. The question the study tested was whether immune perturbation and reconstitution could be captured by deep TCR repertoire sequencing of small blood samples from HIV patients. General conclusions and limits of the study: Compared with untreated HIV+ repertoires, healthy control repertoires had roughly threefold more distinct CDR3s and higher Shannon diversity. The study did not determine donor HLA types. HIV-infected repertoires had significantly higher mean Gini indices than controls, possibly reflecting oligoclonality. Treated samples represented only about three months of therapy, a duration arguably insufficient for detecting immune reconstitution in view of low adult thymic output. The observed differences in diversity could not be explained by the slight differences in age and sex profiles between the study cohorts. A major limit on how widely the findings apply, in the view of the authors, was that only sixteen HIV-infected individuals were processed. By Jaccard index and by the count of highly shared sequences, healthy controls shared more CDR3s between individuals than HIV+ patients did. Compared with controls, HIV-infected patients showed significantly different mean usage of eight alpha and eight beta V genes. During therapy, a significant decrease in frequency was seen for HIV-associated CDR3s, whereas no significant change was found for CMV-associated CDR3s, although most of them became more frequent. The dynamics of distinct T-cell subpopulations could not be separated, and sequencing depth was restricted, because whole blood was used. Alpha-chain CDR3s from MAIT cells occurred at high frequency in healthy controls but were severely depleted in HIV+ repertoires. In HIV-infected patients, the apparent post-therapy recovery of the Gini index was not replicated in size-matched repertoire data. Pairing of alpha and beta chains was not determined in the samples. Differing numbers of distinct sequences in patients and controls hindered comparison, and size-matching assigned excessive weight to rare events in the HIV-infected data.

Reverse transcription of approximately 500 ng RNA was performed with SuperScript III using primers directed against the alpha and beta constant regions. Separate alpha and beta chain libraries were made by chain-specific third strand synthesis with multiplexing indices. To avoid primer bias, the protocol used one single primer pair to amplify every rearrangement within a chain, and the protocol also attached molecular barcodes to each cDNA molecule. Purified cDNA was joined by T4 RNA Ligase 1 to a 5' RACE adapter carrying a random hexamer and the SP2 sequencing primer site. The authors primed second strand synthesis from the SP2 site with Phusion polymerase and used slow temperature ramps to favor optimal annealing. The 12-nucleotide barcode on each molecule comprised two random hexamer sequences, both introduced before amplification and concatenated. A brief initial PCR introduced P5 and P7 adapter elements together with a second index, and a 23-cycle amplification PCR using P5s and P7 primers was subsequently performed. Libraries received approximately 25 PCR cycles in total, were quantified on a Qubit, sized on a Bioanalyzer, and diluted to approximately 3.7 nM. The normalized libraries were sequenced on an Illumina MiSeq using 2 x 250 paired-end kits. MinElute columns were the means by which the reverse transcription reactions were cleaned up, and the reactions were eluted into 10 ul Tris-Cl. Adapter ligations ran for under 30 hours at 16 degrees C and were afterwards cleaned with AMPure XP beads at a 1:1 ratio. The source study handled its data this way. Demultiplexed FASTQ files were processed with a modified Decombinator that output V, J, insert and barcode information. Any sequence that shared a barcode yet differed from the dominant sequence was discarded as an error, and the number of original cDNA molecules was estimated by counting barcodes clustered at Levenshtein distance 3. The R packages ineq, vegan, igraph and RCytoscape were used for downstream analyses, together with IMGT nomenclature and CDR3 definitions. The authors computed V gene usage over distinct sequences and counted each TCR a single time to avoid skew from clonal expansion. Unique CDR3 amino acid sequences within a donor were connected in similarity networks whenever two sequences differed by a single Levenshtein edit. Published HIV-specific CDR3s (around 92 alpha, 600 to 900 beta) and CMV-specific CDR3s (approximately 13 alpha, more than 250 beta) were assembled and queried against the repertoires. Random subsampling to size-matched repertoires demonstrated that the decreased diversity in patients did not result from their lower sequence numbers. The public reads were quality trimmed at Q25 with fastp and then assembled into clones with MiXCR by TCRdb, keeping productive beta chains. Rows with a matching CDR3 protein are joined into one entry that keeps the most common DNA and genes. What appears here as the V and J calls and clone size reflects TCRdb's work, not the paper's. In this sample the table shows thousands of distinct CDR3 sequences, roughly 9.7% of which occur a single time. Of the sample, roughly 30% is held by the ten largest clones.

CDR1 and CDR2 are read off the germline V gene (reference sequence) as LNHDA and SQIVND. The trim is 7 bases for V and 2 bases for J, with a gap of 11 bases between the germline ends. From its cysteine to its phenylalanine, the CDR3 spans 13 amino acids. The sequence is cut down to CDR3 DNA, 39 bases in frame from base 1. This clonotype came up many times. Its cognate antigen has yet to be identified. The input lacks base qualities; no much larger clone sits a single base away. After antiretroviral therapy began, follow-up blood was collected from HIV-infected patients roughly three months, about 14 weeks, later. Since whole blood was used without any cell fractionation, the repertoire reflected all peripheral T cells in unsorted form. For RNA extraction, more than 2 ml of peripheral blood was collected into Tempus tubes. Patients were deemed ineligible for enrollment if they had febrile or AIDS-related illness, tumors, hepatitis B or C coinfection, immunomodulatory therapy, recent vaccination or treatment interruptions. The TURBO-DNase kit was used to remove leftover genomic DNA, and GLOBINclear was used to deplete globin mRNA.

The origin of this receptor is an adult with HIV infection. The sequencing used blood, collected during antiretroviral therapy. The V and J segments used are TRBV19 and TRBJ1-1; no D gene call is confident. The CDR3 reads CASKNIGNTEAFF. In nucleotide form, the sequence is TGTGCCAGTAAGAACATAGGTAACACTGAAGCTTTCTTT.